What follows are 2 T cell receptor beta chains derived from one specimen sequenced in a study of T cell changes during pregnancy in multiple sclerosis. Sequencing used immunoSEQ multiplex PCR; TCRdb keeps in-frame clones, though not all of them. The sample holds 40,000 or so clones, 75% to 90% seen once. Sequencing was performed on CD4+ T cells from peripheral blood mononuclear cells, taken in the first trimester of pregnancy. The receptors were gathered from a female donor with multiple sclerosis, enrolled in a pregnancy study.

This chain connects TRBV7-2 to TRBJ2-5; maybe TRBD2 (7 bases). The CDR3 covers 15 residues. Trimming took off 7 bases at V and 3 bases at J, with 18 bases between the two ends. Germline assignment: CDR1 SGHTA and CDR2 FQGNSA. The CDR3 here is CASTLRGRGEETQYF. CDR3 DNA sequence: TGTGCCAGCACCCTTAGGGGGAGGGGCGAAGAGACCCAGTACTTC.

The gene calls are TRBV5-1 and TRBJ1-3; perhaps TRBD1 as D (5 bases). V was trimmed by 5 bases and J by 0 bases, leaving 12 bases between them. CDR3 length: 15 residues. Germline V gene data show CDR1 as SGHRS and CDR2 as YFSETQ. CDR3 coding DNA: TGCGCCAGCAGTGCGACCGGACACTCTGGAAACACCATATATTTT. Amino acid sequence: CASSATGHSGNTIYF.